The T cell receptor (beta chain) under discussion was sequenced for a study of cytomegalovirus exposure and HLA in healthy donors. Use of 60 Vbeta and 13 Jbeta primers characterized the PCR. The table came from immunoSEQ multiplex PCR; TCRdb's copy has only in-frame clones and leaves some out. The sample has about 130,000 clones; about 11% are singletons. V dropped 5 bases and J dropped 0; count of bases not matched to a gene: 2. The CDR3 is made up of 15 amino acids. Germline-derived CDR1 and CDR2 are SNHLY and FYNNEI. Sample: PBMCs. J is TRBJ1-1 and V is TRBV2; 11 bases fit TRBD1. This TCR derives from a woman aged 18-35 years in good health and CMV-seropositive. The CDR3 reads CASSRDRGMNTEAFF. CDR3 nucleotides: TGTGCCAGCAGTCGGGACAGGGGGATGAACACTGAAGCTTTCTTT.